This T cell receptor beta chain is from a study of T cell repertoires in cytomegalovirus infection. Background on the study: Epitope selection comprised recently identified HLA-C-restricted CMV epitopes and well-studied HLA-B-restricted CMV epitopes.

This clonotype was counted a few times. Its target is unknown. The V segment lost 1 base and the J segment 4 bases; nucleotides outside the gene matches: 5. CDR1 SGHDN and CDR2 FVKESK come from the germline V gene. The CDR3 covers 16 residues. TCRdb re-called the reads with MiXCR, one entry per CDR3 protein. The sample consists of about a million distinct CDR3 sequences, under 40% of them appearing once. The chain uses TRBV14 and TRBJ2-3, with 10 bases aligning to TRBD2. The input for sequencing was cultured CD8+ T cells from PBMCs, taken from culture after CMV antigen stimulation. This clonotype was sampled from a human donor in good health (CMV status not recorded). Some clones in this sample may be carry-over from other donors' samples. The CDR3: CASSQGSGGASDTQYF. The CDR3 DNA reads as TGTGCCAGCAGCCAAGGAAGCGGGGGGGCTTCAGATACGCAGTATTTT.